This T cell receptor (beta chain) was found in a study of shared clonotypes between healthy human individuals. Points from the study as a whole: For naive CD4 cells, around 5.1% of clonotypes were shared across a handful of donors.

With regard to this clone: What it binds is not known.

Into CD45RA+ naive and CD45RA-negative memory subsets, the CD4+ cells were split. The germline V gene encodes CDR1 SGHRS and CDR2 YFSETQ. Trimming pared 2 bases from V and 3 bases from J, leaving 15 bases between. The CDR3 contains 16 residues. Generated by immunoSEQ multiplex PCR, the TCRdb table keeps only in-frame clones and is missing some. Among roughly 2,500,000 clones listed, over 85% were seen once. This receptor was taken from a man aged 18 to 29 in good health. Some clones in this sample may be carry-over from other donors' samples. Sequencing used naive CD4+ T cells from PBMCs. The subset was: CD45RA+ positively selected. This chain joins TRBV5-1 and TRBJ2-1; no clear D gene. The DNA of the CDR3 is TGCGCCAGCAGCTTCCGGGCGGTTGCAGGCTACAATGAGCAGTTCTTC. This sequence encodes CASSFRAVAGYNEQFF.